This T cell receptor beta chain is from a study of pediatric ulcerative colitis. The rectum was sampled with one to two pinch biopsies at colonoscopy. Ulcerative colitis patients received no immunosuppressive medication before the diagnostic colonoscopy. Profiled with immunoSEQ multiplex PCR; TCRdb holds only in-frame clones, not every one. The data contain about 35,000 clones, 81% of them singletons. As concerns this clone: Antigen specificity is unknown.

Points from the study as a whole: Ulcerative colitis patients shared more blood-rectal clones than controls. No controls had the two rectal clonotypes shared by ulcerative colitis patients.

The source material was gut tissue. The sequence came from a boy between 10 and 17 years old with mild ulcerative colitis.

The CDR3: CASSSPMRTSYETQYF. In nucleotides, the CDR3 is TGTGCCAGCAGCTCCCCGATGCGGACTAGCTATGAGACCCAGTACTTC. This chain links TRBV5-8 with TRBJ2-5, with 8 bases fitting TRBD2. The CDR3 length is 16 residues. Germline V gives CDR1 SGHTS, CDR2 YDEGEE. The V segment lost 3 bases and the J segment 5 bases; nucleotides outside the gene matches: 12.